At least ten counts were recorded for the clone carrying this TCR beta chain. In the original analysis: The distant-metastasis classifier for papillary thyroid cancer was built from CDR3 differences across clinicopathological groups. TCRdb used MiXCR to call clones anew from the PCR reads. Clone size and V and J calls follow TCRdb, not the original study. The sample includes tens of thousands of clones, 11% of them seen just once. Patients had received no treatment of any kind before thyroid surgery. The sample originates from a study of metastatic and nonmetastatic thyroid tumors. About the study: Repertoire data that came from the blood and tumor or nodule tissue of malignant and benign thyroid patients were compared.

This CDR3 region has 15 residues. V lost 5 bases and J 0 bases, leaving 14 bases between the germline ends. Germline CDR1 KGHSH, CDR2 LQKENI. This chain links TRBV18 with TRBJ2-7; D not resolved. This TCR derives from a female donor with papillary thyroid cancer or a benign thyroid nodule (not recorded which). Some clones in this sample may be carry-over from other donors' samples. The specimen was blood. The CDR3, as DNA: TGTGCCAGCTCAGTCGACAAGATCAGCTCCTACGAGCAGTACTTC. As protein: CASSVDKISSYEQYF. Variable domain in full (rest from reference TRBV18 and TRBJ2-7): NAGVMQNPRHLVRRRGQEARLRCSPMKGHSHVYWYRQLPEEGLKFMVYLQKENIIDESGMPKERFSAEFPKEGPSILRIQQVVRGDSAAYFCASSVDKISSYEQYFGPGTRLTVT.